This TCR beta chain was captured in a study of blood T cell repertoires in COVID-19. Background on the study: Spain, Italy and the United States supplied samples that represented acute and convalescent COVID-19. Nucleic acid was either cDNA or gDNA, and it came from T cells, B-cell-depleted T cells, or PBMCs.

Methods used by the authors: Nucleated cell number was recorded as an estimate derived from reference gene primer amplification. Sequencing used immunoSEQ multiplex PCR; TCRdb keeps in-frame clones, though not all of them. V, J and clone size reflect that table, while D and trimming were determined from the DNA. Of about 250,000 clones in the sample, roughly 86% are singletons; the top ten hold 1.5% to 2%. This CDR3 comprises 13 residues. CDR1 and CDR2 (germline): SGHNT, YYREEE (reference sequence). Trimming took 1 base from V and 4 from J, leaving 8 bases between them. The specimen sequenced was peripheral blood. The rearrangement links TRBV5-4 to TRBJ1-2; no reliable D call. The sequence was obtained from an older woman who had recovered from COVID-19. CDR3 loop: CASSLSGVYGYTF. CDR3 DNA: TGTGCCAGCAGCTTGAGCGGGGTCTATGGCTACACCTTC.